This TCR beta chain was retrieved from a study of shared clonotypes between healthy human individuals. Looking at the study overall: Donors had three CD4 naive, three CD4 memory, two CD8 naive and one CD8 memory plate apiece.

CDR1 is SGHVS, CDR2 FQNEAQ, per germline. J was trimmed by 2 bases and V by 5 bases; bases with no gene match: 10. This CDR3 has 16 amino acids. As for this clone: Its specificity is unknown.

The assay was immunoSEQ multiplex PCR, and TCRdb's table has in-frame clones only and misses some. The data contain roughly 2.6 million clones, over 85% of them singletons. Study-level points and caveats: It was the few donors that limited the genetic and exposure-history diversity represented.

The rearrangement links TRBV7-8 to TRBJ2-7, with TRBD2 matching 9 bases. This clonotype was sampled from a man in his late teens or twenties in good health. Sequencing was done on a sample of naive CD4+ T cells sorted from blood. Subset of the sample: CD45RA+ positively selected. The CDR3 here is CASSPGVAGVAYEQYF. In nucleotides, the CDR3 is TGTGCCAGCAGCCCTGGAGTAGCGGGGGTGGCCTACGAGCAGTACTTC. Drawing the rest from reference TRBV7-8 and TRBJ2-7, the complete variable domain is GAGVSQSPRYKVAKRGQDVALRCDPISGHVSLFWYQQALGQGPEFLTYFQNEAQLDKSGLPSDRFFAERPEGSVSTLKIQRTQQEDSAVYLCASSPGVAGVAYEQYFGPGTRLTVT.